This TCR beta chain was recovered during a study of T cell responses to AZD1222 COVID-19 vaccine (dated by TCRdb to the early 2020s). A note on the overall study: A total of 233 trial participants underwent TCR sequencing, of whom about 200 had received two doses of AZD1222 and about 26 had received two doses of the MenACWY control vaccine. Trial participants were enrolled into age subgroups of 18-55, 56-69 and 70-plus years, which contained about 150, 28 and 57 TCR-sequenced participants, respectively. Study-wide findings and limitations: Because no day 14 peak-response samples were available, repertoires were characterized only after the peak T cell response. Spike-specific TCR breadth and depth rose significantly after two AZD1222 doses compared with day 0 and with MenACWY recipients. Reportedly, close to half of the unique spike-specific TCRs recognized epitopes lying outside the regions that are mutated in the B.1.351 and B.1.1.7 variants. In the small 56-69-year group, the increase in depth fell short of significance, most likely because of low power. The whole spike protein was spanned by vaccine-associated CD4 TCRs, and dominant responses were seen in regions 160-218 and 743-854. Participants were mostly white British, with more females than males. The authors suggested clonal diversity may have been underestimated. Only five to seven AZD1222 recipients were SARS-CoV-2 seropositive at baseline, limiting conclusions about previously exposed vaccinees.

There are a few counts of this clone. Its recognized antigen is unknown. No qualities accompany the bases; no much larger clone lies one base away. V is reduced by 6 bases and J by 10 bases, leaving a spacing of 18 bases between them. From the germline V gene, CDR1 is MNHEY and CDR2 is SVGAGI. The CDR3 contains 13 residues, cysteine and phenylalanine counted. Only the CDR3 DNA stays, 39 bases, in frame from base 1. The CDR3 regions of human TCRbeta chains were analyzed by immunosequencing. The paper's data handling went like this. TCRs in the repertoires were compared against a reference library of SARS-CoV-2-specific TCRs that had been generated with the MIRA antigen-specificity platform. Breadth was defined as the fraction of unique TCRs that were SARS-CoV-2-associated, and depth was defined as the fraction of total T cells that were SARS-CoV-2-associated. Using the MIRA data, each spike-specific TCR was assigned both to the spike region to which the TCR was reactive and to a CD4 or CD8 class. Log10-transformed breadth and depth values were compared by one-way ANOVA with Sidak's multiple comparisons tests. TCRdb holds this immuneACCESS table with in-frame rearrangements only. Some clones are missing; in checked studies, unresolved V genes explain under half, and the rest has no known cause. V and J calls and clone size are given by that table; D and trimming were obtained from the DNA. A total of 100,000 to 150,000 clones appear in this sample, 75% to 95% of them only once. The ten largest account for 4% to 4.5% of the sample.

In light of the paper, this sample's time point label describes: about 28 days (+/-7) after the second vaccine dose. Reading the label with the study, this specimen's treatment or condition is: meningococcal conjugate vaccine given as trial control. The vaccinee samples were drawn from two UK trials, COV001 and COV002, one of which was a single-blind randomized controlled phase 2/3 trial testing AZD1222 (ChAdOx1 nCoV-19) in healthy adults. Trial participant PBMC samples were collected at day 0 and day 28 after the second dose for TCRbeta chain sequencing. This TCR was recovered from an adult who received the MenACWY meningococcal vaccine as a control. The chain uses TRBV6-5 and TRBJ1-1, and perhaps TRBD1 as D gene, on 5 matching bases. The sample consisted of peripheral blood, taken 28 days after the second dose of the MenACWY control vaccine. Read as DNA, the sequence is TGTGCCAGCAGCGCCGGACGCGGGGGTCCAGCTTTCTTT. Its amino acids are CASSAGRGGPAFF.